These 3 T cell receptor beta chains were all obtained from the same sample, sequenced in a study of blood T cells in healthy people across ages. With a J-beta primer mix and a sample-barcoded 5' primer, a second PCR ran about 6 to 11 cycles. TCRdb re-analysed the 5' RACE reads in MiXCR, keeping a single row per CDR3 protein. Of around 1,800,000 distinct CDR3 sequences in the sample, roughly two fifths were seen once. Sequencing was carried out using blood. These receptor sequences come from a human donor in good health.

This clonotype occurred a few times. Here the CDR3 reads CASSLASGGTPGEQYF. CDR3 DNA: TGTGCCAGCAGCTTGGCTAGCGGGGGCACCCCCGGCGAGCAGTACTTC. This chain joins TRBV6-2 or TRBV6-3 and TRBJ2-7; 10 nucleotides match TRBD2. The CDR3 spans 16 residues. The V and J ends lost 6 bases and 6 bases, in that order; junction bases with no gene match: 14. The germline V gene encodes CDR1 MNHEY and CDR2 SVGEGT.

The V and J genes are TRBV9 and TRBJ1-2, with a weak D call TRBD1 (5 bases). The CDR3 sequence is 15 residues long. Per the germline V gene, CDR1 is SGDLS and CDR2 is YYNGEE. V was pared by 3 bases and J by 3 bases, with 15 bases between. The CDR3 is CASSAYSGYHYGYTF. Written as DNA, the CDR3 is TGTGCCAGCAGCGCATACTCAGGGTATCACTATGGCTACACCTTC. The whole variable domain, remainder taken from reference TRBV9 and TRBJ1-2, is DSGVTQTPKHLITATGQRVTLRCSPRSGDLSVYWYQQSLDQGLQFLIQYYNGEERAKGNILERFSAQQFPDLHSELNLSSLELGDSALYFCASSAYSGYHYGYTFGSGTRLTVV.

This clonotype was observed a handful of times. The chain couples TRBV20-1 to TRBJ2-1; 7 bases are a match to TRBD2. The CDR3 consists of 13 residues. The germline CDR1 and CDR2 sequences are DFQATT and SNEGSKA (reference sequence). V lost 4 bases, J lost 6 bases, and 6 bases stayed unmatched. The CDR3 protein is CSAISAGINEQFF. DNA for the CDR3: TGCAGTGCTATATCAGCGGGGATCAATGAGCAGTTCTTC.